The 31 T cell receptor beta chains reported below all come from one sample, sequenced in a study of control samples from healthy donors and cancer patients. Sequenced by immunoSEQ multiplex PCR; TCRdb stores in-frame clones only, minus some. The table has 95,000 to 150,000 clones, more than 75% seen once; the top ten hold about 8.7%. The sample was blood. These receptors were obtained from a man aged 40-50 years in good health.

The rearrangement uses TRBV24-1 and TRBJ1-5; 7 bases map to TRBD1. The CDR3 sequence is 14 residues long. Looked up from germline, CDR1 is KGHDR and CDR2 is SFDVKD. Trimming removed 1 base from V and 6 bases from J; junction bases left unmatched: 2. CDR3 sequence reads: CATSDLQGSQPQHF. The CDR3 DNA follows: TGTGCCACCAGTGATTTACAGGGGAGTCAGCCCCAGCATTTT.

The chain links TRBV7-2 to TRBJ1-2; no clear D gene. This CDR3 is built from 12 residues. From germline, CDR1 is SGHTA and CDR2 FQGNSA. V lost 6 bases and J lost 3, with 8 bases in between. The CDR3 loop is CASSQRYYGYTF. CDR3 nucleotides: TGTGCCAGCAGTCAGAGATACTATGGCTACACCTTC.

The chain links TRBV10-2 to TRBJ2-1; D assignment may be TRBD1 or TRBD2 (5 bases each). Germline V gene sequence: CDR1 WSHSY, CDR2 SAAADI. V was clipped by 7 bases and J by 4 bases, with 14 bases between them. The CDR3 is 14 residues long. CDR3 residues: CASTSGANYNEQFF. The CDR3 nucleotides are TGCGCCAGCACCTCCGGGGCCAATTACAATGAGCAGTTCTTC.

This chain joins TRBV9 and TRBJ2-6; D may match TRBD1 or TRBD2 (5 bases each). Trimming took 3 bases from V and 5 from J, leaving 12 bases between them. This CDR3 has 15 amino acids. Germline V gives CDR1 SGDLS, CDR2 YYNGEE. The CDR3 region is CASSGSGTRANVLTF. The DNA of the CDR3 is TGTGCCAGCAGCGGATCTGGGACGAGGGCCAACGTCCTGACTTTC.

This chain links TRBV4-3 with TRBJ1-6; no firm D call. The CDR3 contains 16 residues. V gave up 4 bases and J gave up 2 bases, with 12 bases separating them. Germline V gives CDR1 LGHNA, CDR2 YSLEER. The CDR3 region is CASSPAGAPYNSPLHF. CDR3 nucleotide sequence: TGCGCCAGCAGCCCGGCAGGAGCCCCCTATAATTCACCCCTCCACTTT.

The chain couples TRBV9 to TRBJ1-4, with D perhaps matching TRBD1 (6 bases). Germline values: CDR1 SGDLS, CDR2 YYNGEE. Trimming took 2 bases from V and 2 from J, leaving 7 bases between them. There are 14 residues in the CDR3. The CDR3 DNA is TGTGCCAGCAGCGTTACAGGGACTAATGAAAAACTGTTTTTT. This encodes CASSVTGTNEKLFF. Supplemented by reference TRBV9 and TRBJ1-4, the full variable domain reads DSGVTQTPKHLITATGQRVTLRCSPRSGDLSVYWYQQSLDQGLQFLIQYYNGEERAKGNILERFSAQQFPDLHSELNLSSLELGDSALYFCASSVTGTNEKLFFGSGTQLSVL.

The V call is TRBV7-2, the J call TRBJ2-1, with no clear D. The V end lost 1 base, the J end lost 1 base, and 8 bases lay between the germline ends. The CDR3 consists of 15 residues. Germline loops: CDR1 SGHTA, CDR2 FQGNSA. This CDR3 reads CASSLDVGSYNEQFF. The CDR3 DNA sequence: TGTGCCAGCAGCTTAGACGTCGGGTCCTACAATGAGCAGTTCTTC.

The genes are TRBV19 and TRBJ1-4; D is possibly TRBD1 (5 bases). V was trimmed by 6 bases and J by 5 bases, leaving 25 bases between them. Germline CDR1 LNHDA, CDR2 SQIVND (reference sequence). This CDR3 has 18 residues. The CDR3 sequence is CASSRRSTSATENEKLFF. The CDR3 DNA reads TGTGCCAGTAGCCGACGGTCAACCTCCGCGACAGAGAATGAAAAACTGTTTTTT.

The V call is TRBV24-1, the J call TRBJ1-5; 8 bases line up with TRBD1. V dropped 3 bases and J dropped 5; count of bases not matched to a gene: 17. Germline V gives CDR1 KGHDR, CDR2 SFDVKD. The CDR3 is made up of 19 amino acids. The CDR3 region has the DNA TGTGCCACCAGTGATCGTACCCGACAGGGGCAAGCCAATGATCAGCCCCAGCATTTT. Its protein product is CATSDRTRQGQANDQPQHF.

The CDR3 loop reads CASSRKTHWGGSSNYGYTF. The CDR3 nucleotides read TGCGCCAGCAGCCGCAAAACTCACTGGGGTGGTTCCTCTAACTATGGCTACACCTTC. This chain connects TRBV10-1 to TRBJ1-2; D is unclear. Germline assignment: CDR1 WNHNN and CDR2 SYGVQD (reference sequence). Trimming cost V 6 bases and J 0 bases, with 26 bases left between them. The CDR3 runs 19 residues.

This chain uses TRBV5-1 with TRBJ2-7; a possible D gene is TRBD1 (5 bases). There are 14 residues in the CDR3. CDR1 and CDR2 (germline): SGHRS, YFSETQ. Trimming left V 0 bases short and J 4 bases short, with 11 bases between. CDR3 coding DNA: TGCGCCAGCAGCTTGGAGGTGGGGCCTTACGAGCAGTACTTC. Translating it yields CASSLEVGPYEQYF.

The rearrangement uses TRBV5-6 and TRBJ1-2; 8 nucleotides match TRBD1. The germline CDR1 and CDR2 sequences are SGHDT and YYEEEE. With 2 bases clipped from V and 6 bases from J, the junction kept 15 bases outside the gene matches. The CDR3 spans 17 residues. In DNA form, the CDR3 reads TGTGCCAGCAGCTTCTTAGGACAGGGACCACCAGGCGATGGCTACACCTTC. Translation: CASSFLGQGPPGDGYTF. The full variable domain, rest sourced from reference TRBV5-6 and TRBJ1-2, is DAGVTQSPTHLIKTRGQQVTLRCSPKSGHDTVSWYQQALGQGPQFIFQYYEEEERQRGNFPDRFSGHQFPNYSSELNVNALLLGDSALYLCASSFLGQGPPGDGYTFGSGTRLTVV.

This chain joins TRBV30 and TRBJ1-2; 7 positions match TRBD1. The V and J ends lost 2 bases and 9 bases, in that order; junction bases with no gene match: 6. Germline V gene lookup returns CDR1 GTSNPN and CDR2 SVGIG (reference sequence). CDR3 length: 12 amino acids. DNA of the CDR3: TGTGCCTGGAGTCCGCAGACAGGGCGCTACACCTTC. Protein: CAWSPQTGRYTF.

The chain is built from TRBV4-3 and TRBJ1-2; tentative D call: TRBD1 (5 bases). V shed 1 base and J shed 13 bases, with 16 bases lying between them. CDR3 size: 13 residues. Germline CDR1 LGHNA, CDR2 YSLEER. CDR3 protein: CASSQGYQGLGTF. The CDR3 DNA is TGCGCCAGCAGCCAAGGGTACCAGGGTCTTGGCACCTTC.

The gene calls are TRBV7-2 and TRBJ2-2, with 13 bases fitting TRBD2. Germline lookup yields CDR1 SGHTA and CDR2 FQGNSA. The CDR3 runs to 14 residues. The ends lost 4 bases at V and 8 bases at J; junction bases unmatched: 1. Written as DNA, the CDR3 is TGTGCCAGCAGCTGGACTAGCGGGGGTGGGGAGCTGTTTTTT. Protein product: CASSWTSGGGELFF.

The CDR3 here is CATSEAGTGSYEQYF. The CDR3 DNA reads as TGTGCCACCAGTGAAGCCGGGACAGGGTCCTACGAGCAGTACTTC. The genes are TRBV24-1 and TRBJ2-7; 9 bases match TRBD1. Germline CDR1 reads KGHDR; CDR2 reads SFDVKD. The CDR3 totals 15 residues. V was clipped by 4 bases and J by 1 base; unmatched bases: 4.

Of note for this clone: One end of the junction fails to match germline, which may point to a read error. Other DNA sequences of this sample code for an identical CDR3. This sequence joins TRBV5-4 and TRBJ2-2; TRBD2 is a possible D gene (5 bases). CDR3 length equals 15 residues. CDR1 is SGHNT, CDR2 YYREEE, per germline (reference sequence). The CDR3 DNA reads as TGTGCCAGCAGCTTGGCGGGCAAGAACACCGGGGAGCTGTTCTTT. Translated, it gives CASSLAGKNTGELFF. The complete variable domain, with remaining parts taken from reference TRBV5-4 and TRBJ2-2, reads ETGVTQSPTHLIKTRGQQVTLRCSSQSGHNTVSWYQQALGQGPQFIFQYYREEENGRGNFPPRFSGLQFPNYSSELNVNALELDDSALYLCASSLAGKNTGELFFGEGSRLTVL.

V gene TRBV2 combines with J gene TRBJ2-5, with D perhaps TRBD1 (5 bases). Trimming removed 8 bases from V and 4 bases from J, with 14 bases in between. The CDR3 runs to 13 residues. The V gene's germline CDR1 is SNHLY and CDR2 FYNNEI. The CDR3 is CASYLPQGETQYF. DNA of the CDR3: TGTGCCAGCTATTTACCTCAGGGAGAGACCCAGTACTTC.

V gene TRBV12-3 or TRBV12-4 combines with J gene TRBJ1-2; D gene unclear. This CDR3 has 13 residues. V was pared by 5 bases and J by 5 bases, with 12 bases between. CDR3 loop: CASSRSGSYGYTF. CDR3 in DNA: TGTGCCAGCAGTAGATCGGGGTCTTATGGCTACACCTTC.

The V call is TRBV5-1, the J call TRBJ1-6; D uncertain. Trimming stripped 0 bases from V and 5 bases from J, with 9 bases between. There are 15 residues in the CDR3. Germline lookup yields CDR1 SGHRS and CDR2 YFSETQ. This CDR3 is CASSLGSRNNSPLHF. In DNA form, the CDR3 reads TGCGCCAGCAGCTTGGGGTCGCGGAATAATTCACCCCTCCACTTT. Looking up the rest from reference TRBV5-1 and TRBJ1-6 gives the full variable domain: KAGVTQTPRYLIKTRGQQVTLSCSPISGHRSVSWYQQTPGQGLQFLFEYFSETQRNKGNFPGRFSGRQFSNSRSEMNVSTLELGDSALYLCASSLGSRNNSPLHFGNGTRLTVT.

As for this clone: Other DNA variants within this sample encode the same CDR3. CDR3 DNA: TGTGCCAGCTCACCGGGCAATCAGCCCCAGCATTTT. It specifies CASSPGNQPQHF. The gene calls are TRBV18 and TRBJ1-5; no reliable D call. The germline gives CDR1 KGHSH, CDR2 LQKENI. V lost 3 bases to trimming and J lost 2 bases, with 2 bases between them. The CDR3 extends over 12 amino acids.

About this clone itself: Mismatch with germline at one junction end may stem from a read error. V is TRBV11-3 and J is TRBJ2-1; TRBD2 aligns across 11 bases. Germline V gene lookup returns CDR1 SGHNT and CDR2 YENEEA. The CDR3 contains 15 residues. CDR3 sequence reads: CASRLAGGPLIEQFF. The DNA for the CDR3 is TGTGCCAGCAGATTAGCGGGGGGGCCTTTAATTGAGCAGTTCTTC.

This sequence joins TRBV11-3 and TRBJ2-7; a possible D gene is TRBD2 (6 bases). The CDR3 loop spans 14 amino acids. Germline V CDR1 and CDR2: SGHNT, YENEEA. V shed 5 bases and J shed 3 bases, with 14 bases lying between them. This CDR3 is CASSPFGGNYEQYF. CDR3 coding DNA: TGTGCCAGCAGCCCGTTCGGGGGTAACTACGAGCAGTACTTC.

The rearrangement uses TRBV27 and TRBJ1-5; 8 bases are shared with TRBD1. The CDR3 runs 15 residues. With V trimmed by 5 bases and J by 2 bases, 5 bases remained unmatched. Germline CDR1 reads MNHEY; CDR2 reads SMNVEV (reference sequence). The CDR3 sequence: CASSPQGEGNQPQHF. For the CDR3, the DNA is TGTGCCAGCAGTCCACAGGGGGAGGGCAATCAGCCCCAGCATTTT.

Remarks on this clone: A far larger clone is a single base away, which makes a read error likely. The chain joins TRBV7-6 to TRBJ1-1, with no clear D. This CDR3 region has 13 residues. Per germline, CDR1 SGHVS and CDR2 FNYEAQ. V gave up 1 base and J gave up 1 base, with 4 bases separating them. CDR3 DNA: TGTGCCAGCAGCTTAGACTCGAACACTGAAGCTTTCTTT. Its protein product is CASSLDSNTEAFF.

This clone was observed a single time. V usage is TRBV4-3 and J usage is TRBJ1-6, with a tentative D call TRBD1 (6 bases). Germline V lookup: CDR1 LGHNA, CDR2 YSLEER. The CDR3 is 15 amino acids. Trimming removed 0 bases at V and 7 bases at J, with 10 bases between. In DNA, the CDR3 is TGCGCCAGCAGCCAAGACAGGGGATCCAATTCACCCCTCCACTTT. The encoded protein is CASSQDRGSNSPLHF.

This sequence joins TRBV25-1 and TRBJ1-5, with no clear D. The CDR3 is made up of 14 amino acids. Germline V CDR1 and CDR2: MGHDK, SYGVNS. The germline V and J ends were trimmed by 5 bases and 1 base, with 9 bases remaining between them. CDR3 residues: CASSWADSNQPQHF. CDR3 nucleotides: TGTGCCAGCAGTTGGGCGGACAGCAATCAGCCCCAGCATTTT.

This clone was observed a single time. The chain is built from TRBV7-9 and TRBJ2-5; D is perhaps TRBD1 (6 bases). The V end lost 11 bases, the J end lost 2 bases, and 18 bases lay between the germline ends. CDR1 is SEHNR, CDR2 FQNEAQ, per germline (reference sequence). The CDR3 spans 14 residues. DNA for the CDR3: TGTGCCCCTTTCCGGGACACGACTCAAGAGACCCAGTACTTC. Amino acids: CAPFRDTTQETQYF.

The rearrangement uses TRBV10-1 and TRBJ1-1, with D possibly being TRBD1 (5 bases). V was clipped by 6 bases and J by 0 bases, with 11 bases between them. CDR3 length: 14 amino acids. The germline gives CDR1 WNHNN, CDR2 SYGVQD (reference sequence). CDR3 DNA: TGCGCCAGCAGGGGGGACGGCTTGAACACTGAAGCTTTCTTT. This sequence encodes CASRGDGLNTEAFF.

V is TRBV4-3 and J is TRBJ2-3; TRBD2 agrees at 11 bases. The V and J ends lost 1 base and 3 bases, in that order; junction bases with no gene match: 0. The CDR3 has 15 residues. Germline assignment: CDR1 LGHNA and CDR2 YSLEER. The CDR3: CASSQGLAGTDTQYF. In DNA, the CDR3 is TGCGCCAGCAGCCAAGGACTAGCGGGAACAGATACGCAGTATTTT.

V and J are TRBV19 and TRBJ2-2; no firm D call. The CDR3 length is 13 residues. With 7 bases removed from V and 9 bases from J, the gap between germline ends came to 15 bases. Germline CDR1 reads LNHDA; CDR2 reads SQIVND (reference sequence). As DNA, the CDR3 is TGTGCCAGTACAGACTTACGTGATCGGGAGCTGTTTTTT. It codes for CASTDLRDRELFF.